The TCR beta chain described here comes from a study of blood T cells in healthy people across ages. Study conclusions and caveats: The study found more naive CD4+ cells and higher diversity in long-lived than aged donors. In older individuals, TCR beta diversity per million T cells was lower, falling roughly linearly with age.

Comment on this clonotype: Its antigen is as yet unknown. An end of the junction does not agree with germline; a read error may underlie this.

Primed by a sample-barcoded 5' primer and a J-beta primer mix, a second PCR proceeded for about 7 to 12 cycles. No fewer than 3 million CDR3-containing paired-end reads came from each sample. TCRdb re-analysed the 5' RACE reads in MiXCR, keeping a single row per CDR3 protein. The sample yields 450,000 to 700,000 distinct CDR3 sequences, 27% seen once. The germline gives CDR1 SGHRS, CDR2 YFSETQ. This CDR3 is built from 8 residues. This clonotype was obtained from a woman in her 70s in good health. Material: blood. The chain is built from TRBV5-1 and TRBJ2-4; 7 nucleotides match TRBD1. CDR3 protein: CASSLQGF. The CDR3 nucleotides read TGCGCCAGCAGCTTACAGGGGTTC.